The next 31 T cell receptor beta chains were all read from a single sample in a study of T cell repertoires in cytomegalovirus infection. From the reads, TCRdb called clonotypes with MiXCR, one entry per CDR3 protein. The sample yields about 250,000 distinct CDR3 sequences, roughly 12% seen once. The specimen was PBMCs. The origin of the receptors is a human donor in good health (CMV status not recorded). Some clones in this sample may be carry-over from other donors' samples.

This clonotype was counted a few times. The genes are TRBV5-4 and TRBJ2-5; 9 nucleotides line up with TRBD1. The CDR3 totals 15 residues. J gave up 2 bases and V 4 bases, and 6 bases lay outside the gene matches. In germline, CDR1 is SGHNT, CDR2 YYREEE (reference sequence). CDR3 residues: CASSRGQGTQETQYF. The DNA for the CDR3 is TGTGCCAGCAGCCGGGGACAGGGCACTCAAGAGACCCAGTACTTC.

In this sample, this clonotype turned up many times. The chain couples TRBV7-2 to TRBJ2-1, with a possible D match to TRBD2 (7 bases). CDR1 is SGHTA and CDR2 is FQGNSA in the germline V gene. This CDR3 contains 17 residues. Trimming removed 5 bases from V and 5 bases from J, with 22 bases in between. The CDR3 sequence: CASSPSGGLGGHNEQFF. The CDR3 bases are TGTGCCAGCAGCCCTTCGGGCGGACTAGGGGGGCACAATGAGCAGTTCTTC.

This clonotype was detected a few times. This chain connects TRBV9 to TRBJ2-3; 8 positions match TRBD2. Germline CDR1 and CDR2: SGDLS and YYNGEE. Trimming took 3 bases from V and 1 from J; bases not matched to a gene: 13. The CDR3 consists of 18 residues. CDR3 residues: CASSGPLAGGSGTDTQYF. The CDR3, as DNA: TGTGCCAGCAGCGGACCCTTGGCGGGAGGCTCCGGCACAGATACGCAGTATTTT.

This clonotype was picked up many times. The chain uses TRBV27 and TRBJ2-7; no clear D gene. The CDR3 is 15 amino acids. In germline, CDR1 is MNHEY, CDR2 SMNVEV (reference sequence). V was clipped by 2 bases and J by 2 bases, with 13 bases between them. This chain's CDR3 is CASSLLATHAYEQYF. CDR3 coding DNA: TGTGCCAGCAGTTTACTCGCGACACATGCCTACGAGCAGTACTTC.

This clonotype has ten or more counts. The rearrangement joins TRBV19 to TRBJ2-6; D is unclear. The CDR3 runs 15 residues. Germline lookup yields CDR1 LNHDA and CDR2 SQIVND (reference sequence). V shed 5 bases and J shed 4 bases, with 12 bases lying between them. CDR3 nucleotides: TGTGCCAGTAGTCCCTCCGAACCCGGGGCCAACGTCCTGACTTTC. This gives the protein CASSPSEPGANVLTF.

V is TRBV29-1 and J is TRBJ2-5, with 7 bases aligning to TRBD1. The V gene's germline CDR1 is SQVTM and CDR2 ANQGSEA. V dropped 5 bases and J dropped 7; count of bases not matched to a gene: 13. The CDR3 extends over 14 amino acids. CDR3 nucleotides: TGCAGCGTTCACCACTCCGGGACAGCCGGGACCCAGTACTTC. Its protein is CSVHHSGTAGTQYF.

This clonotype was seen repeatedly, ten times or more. The CDR3, as DNA: TGTGCCAGCAGCTTAACATCGGGACTGTTCAATGAGCAGTTCTTC. Protein product: CASSLTSGLFNEQFF. The gene calls are TRBV7-3 and TRBJ2-1; D is possibly TRBD2 (6 bases). Germline V gene sequence: CDR1 SGHTA, CDR2 FQGTGA. The CDR3 has 15 residues. V was cut by 0 bases and J by 6 bases, with 12 bases left in between.

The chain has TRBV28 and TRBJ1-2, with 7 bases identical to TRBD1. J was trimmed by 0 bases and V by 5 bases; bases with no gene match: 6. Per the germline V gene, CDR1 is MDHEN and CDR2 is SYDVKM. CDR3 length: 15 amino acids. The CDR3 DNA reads TGTGCCAGCAGTGAAAGGGGGCCTCCTAACTATGGCTACACCTTC. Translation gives CASSERGPPNYGYTF.

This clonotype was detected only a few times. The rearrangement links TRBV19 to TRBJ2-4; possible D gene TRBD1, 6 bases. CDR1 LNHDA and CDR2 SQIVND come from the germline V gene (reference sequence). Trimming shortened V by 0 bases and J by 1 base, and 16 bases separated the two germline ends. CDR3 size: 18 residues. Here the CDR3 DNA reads TGTGCCAGTAGTATAGATCCCCAGGGGCCGGGGGCCAAAAACATTCAGTACTTC. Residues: CASSIDPQGPGAKNIQYF.

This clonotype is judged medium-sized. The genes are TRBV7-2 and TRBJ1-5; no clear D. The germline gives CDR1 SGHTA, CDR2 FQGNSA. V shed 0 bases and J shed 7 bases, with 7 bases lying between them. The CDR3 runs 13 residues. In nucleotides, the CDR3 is TGTGCCAGCAGCTTAGCGCCGGACCAGCCCCAGCATTTT. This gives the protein CASSLAPDQPQHF.

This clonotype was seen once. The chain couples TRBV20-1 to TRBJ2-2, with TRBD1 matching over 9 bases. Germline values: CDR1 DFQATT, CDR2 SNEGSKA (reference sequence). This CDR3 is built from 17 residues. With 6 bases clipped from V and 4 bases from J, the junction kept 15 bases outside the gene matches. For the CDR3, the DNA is TGCAGTGCCCAACCATCAACCGGGACAGGGCCCACCGGGGAGCTGTTTTTT. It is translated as CSAQPSTGTGPTGELFF.

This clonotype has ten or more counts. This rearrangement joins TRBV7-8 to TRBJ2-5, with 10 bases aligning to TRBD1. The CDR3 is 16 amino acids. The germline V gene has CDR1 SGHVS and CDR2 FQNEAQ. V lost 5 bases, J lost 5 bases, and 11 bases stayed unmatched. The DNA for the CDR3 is TGTGCCAGCAGCCCCCGGGACAGGGGCGTCAAGGAGACCCAGTACTTC. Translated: CASSPRDRGVKETQYF. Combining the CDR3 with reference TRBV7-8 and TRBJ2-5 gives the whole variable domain GAGVSQSPRYKVAKRGQDVALRCDPISGHVSLFWYQQALGQGPEFLTYFQNEAQLDKSGLPSDRFFAERPEGSVSTLKIQRTQQEDSAVYLCASSPRDRGVKETQYFGPGTRLLVL.

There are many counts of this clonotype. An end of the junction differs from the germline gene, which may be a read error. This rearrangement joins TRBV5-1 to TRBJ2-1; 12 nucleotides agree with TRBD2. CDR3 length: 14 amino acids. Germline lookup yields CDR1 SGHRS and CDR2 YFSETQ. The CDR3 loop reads CASTLTSGGYEQFF. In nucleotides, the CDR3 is TGCGCCAGCACCTTGACTAGCGGGGGCTATGAGCAGTTCTTC.

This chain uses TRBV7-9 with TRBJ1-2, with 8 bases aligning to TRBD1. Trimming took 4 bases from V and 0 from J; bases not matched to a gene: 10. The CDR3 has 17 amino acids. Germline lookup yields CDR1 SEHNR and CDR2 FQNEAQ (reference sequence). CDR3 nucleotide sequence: TGTGCCAGCAGCTGGAGGACAGGGCCCTCCTCTAACTATGGCTACACCTTC. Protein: CASSWRTGPSSNYGYTF. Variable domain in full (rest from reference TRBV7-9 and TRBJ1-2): DTGVSQNPRHKITKRGQNVTFRCDPISEHNRLYWYRQTLGQGPEFLTYFQNEAQLEKSRLLSDRFSAERPKGSFSTLEIQRTEQGDSAMYLCASSWRTGPSSNYGYTFGSGTRLTVV.

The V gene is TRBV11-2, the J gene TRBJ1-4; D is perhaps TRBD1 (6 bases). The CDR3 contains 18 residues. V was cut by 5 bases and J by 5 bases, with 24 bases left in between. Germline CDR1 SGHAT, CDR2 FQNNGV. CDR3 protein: CASSTKRRFRGLNEKLFF. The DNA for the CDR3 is TGTGCCAGCAGCACCAAGCGGCGGTTCAGGGGACTCAATGAAAAACTGTTTTTT.

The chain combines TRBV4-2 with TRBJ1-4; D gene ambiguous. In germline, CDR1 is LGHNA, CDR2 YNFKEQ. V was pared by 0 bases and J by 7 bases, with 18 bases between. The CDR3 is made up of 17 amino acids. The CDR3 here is CASSQENMDGVGEKLFF. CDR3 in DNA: TGTGCCAGCAGCCAAGAGAATATGGACGGGGTGGGTGAAAAACTGTTTTTT.

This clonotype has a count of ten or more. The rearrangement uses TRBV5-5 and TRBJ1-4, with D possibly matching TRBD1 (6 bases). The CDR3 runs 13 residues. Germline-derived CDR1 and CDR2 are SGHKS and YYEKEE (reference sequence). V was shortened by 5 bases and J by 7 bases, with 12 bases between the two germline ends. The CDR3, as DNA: TGTGCCAGCAGGAATGGGGGCACTGAAAAACTGTTTTTT. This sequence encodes CASRNGGTEKLFF.

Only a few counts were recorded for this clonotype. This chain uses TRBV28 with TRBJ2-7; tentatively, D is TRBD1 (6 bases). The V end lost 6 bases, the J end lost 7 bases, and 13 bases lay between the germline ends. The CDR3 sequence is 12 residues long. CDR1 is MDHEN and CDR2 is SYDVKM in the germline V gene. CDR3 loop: CASRTGPGEQYF. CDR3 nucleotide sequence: TGTGCCAGCAGAACAGGGCCGGGGGAGCAGTACTTC. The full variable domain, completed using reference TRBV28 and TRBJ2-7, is DVKVTQSSRYLVKRTGEKVFLECVQDMDHENMFWYRQDPGLGLRLIYFSYDVKMKEKGDIPEGYSVSREKKERFSLILESASTNQTSMYLCASRTGPGEQYFGPGTRLTVT.

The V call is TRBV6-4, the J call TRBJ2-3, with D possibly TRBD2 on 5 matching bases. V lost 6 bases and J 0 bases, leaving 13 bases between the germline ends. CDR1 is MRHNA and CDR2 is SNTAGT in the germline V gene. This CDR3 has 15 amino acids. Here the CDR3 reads CASREEGISTDTQYF. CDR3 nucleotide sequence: TGTGCCAGCAGAGAAGAGGGAATAAGCACAGATACGCAGTATTTT.

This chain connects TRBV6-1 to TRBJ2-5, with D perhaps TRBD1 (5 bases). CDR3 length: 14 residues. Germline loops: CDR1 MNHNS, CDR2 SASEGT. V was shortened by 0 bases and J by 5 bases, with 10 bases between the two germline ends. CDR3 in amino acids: CASSEAGRAETQYF. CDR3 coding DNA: TGTGCCAGCAGTGAAGCGGGCAGGGCGGAGACCCAGTACTTC.

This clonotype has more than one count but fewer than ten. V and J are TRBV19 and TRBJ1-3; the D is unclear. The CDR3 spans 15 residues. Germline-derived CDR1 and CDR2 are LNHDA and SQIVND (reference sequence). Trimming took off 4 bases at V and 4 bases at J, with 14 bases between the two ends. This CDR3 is CASSTSPAGGNTIYF. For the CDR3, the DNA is TGTGCCAGTAGTACCAGCCCGGCGGGAGGAAACACCATATATTTT.

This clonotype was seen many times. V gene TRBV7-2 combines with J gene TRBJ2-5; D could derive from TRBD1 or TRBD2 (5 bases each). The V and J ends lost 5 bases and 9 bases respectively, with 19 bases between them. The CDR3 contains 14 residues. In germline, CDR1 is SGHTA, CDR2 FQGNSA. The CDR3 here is CASSPTVGSRAQYF. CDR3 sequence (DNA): TGTGCCAGCAGCCCGACTGTGGGGAGCAGGGCCCAGTACTTC.

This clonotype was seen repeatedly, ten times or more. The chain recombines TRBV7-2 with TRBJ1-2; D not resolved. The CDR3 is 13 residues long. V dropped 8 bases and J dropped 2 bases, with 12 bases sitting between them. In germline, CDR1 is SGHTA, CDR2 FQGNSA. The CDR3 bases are TGTGCCAGCGCCCGAGGCCTGAACTATGGCTACACCTTC. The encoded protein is CASARGLNYGYTF.

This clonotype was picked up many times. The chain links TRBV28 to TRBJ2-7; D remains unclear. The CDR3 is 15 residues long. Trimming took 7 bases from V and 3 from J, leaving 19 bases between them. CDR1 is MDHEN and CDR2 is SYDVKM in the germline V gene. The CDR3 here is CASNPRRIPLYEQYF. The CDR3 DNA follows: TGTGCCAGCAACCCCCGACGGATACCCCTCTACGAGCAGTACTTC.

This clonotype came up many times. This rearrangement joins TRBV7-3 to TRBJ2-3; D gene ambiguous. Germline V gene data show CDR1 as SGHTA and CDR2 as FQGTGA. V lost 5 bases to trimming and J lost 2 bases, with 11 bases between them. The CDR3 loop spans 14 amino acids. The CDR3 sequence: CASSPSTATDTQYF. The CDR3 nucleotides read TGTGCCAGCAGCCCATCGACTGCCACAGATACGCAGTATTTT.

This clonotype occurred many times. CDR3 coding DNA: TGTGCCAGCAGTTTATATTCGGGGCAGGGAGGGAATCAGCCCCAGCATTTT. Its protein is CASSLYSGQGGNQPQHF. The genes are TRBV28 and TRBJ1-5; D is possibly TRBD1 (5 bases). V lost 1 base and J 4 bases, leaving 17 bases between the germline ends. The CDR3 loop spans 17 amino acids. Per germline, CDR1 MDHEN and CDR2 SYDVKM.

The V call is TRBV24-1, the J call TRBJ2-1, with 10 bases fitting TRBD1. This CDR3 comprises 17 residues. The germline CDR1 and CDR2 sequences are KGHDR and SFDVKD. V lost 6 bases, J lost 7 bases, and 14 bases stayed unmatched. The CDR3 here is CATSIPRDRGGWNEQFF. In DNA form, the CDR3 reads TGTGCCACCAGTATTCCGCGGGACAGGGGAGGTTGGAATGAGCAGTTCTTC.

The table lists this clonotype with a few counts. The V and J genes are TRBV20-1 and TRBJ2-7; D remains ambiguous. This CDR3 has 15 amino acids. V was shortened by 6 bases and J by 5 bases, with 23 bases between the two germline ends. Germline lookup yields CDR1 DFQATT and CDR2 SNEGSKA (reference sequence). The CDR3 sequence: CSAESRSKSPDEQYF. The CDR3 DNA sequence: TGCAGTGCCGAAAGCCGGTCAAAGTCCCCCGACGAGCAGTACTTC.

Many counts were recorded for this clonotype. The DNA of the CDR3 is TGTGCCAGCAGCTTGACAGGGGGTTCGAACACCGGGGAGCTGTTTTTT. Translating it yields CASSLTGGSNTGELFF. The rearrangement joins TRBV7-2 to TRBJ2-2; TRBD1 matches 9 bases. There are 16 residues in the CDR3. Unmatched junction bases numbered 2, after V lost 3 bases and J lost 0 bases. Per the germline V gene, CDR1 is SGHTA and CDR2 is FQGNSA. Based on the CDR3 plus reference TRBV7-2 and TRBJ2-2, the full variable domain is GAGVSQSPSNKVTEKGKDVELRCDPISGHTALYWYRQSLGQGLEFLIYFQGNSAPDKSGLPSDRFSAERTGGSVSTLTIQRTQQEDSAVYLCASSLTGGSNTGELFFGEGSRLTVL.

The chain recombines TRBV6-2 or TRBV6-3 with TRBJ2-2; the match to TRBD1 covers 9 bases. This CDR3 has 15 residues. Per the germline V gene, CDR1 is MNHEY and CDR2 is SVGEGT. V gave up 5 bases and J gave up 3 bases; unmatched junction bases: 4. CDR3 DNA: TGTGCCAGCAGTATCCGGGACAGGGACACCGGGGAGCTGTTTTTT. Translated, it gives CASSIRDRDTGELFF.

The DNA for the CDR3 is TGTGCCAGCAGCTCACGGGACGGAGGCACAGATACGCAGTATTTT. Translated: CASSSRDGGTDTQYF. The J gene is TRBJ2-3, the V gene TRBV4-2; perhaps D is TRBD1 or TRBD2 (5 bases each). Trimming cost V 5 bases and J 1 base, with 13 bases left between them. The CDR3 is 15 residues long. Germline CDR1 is LGHNA and CDR2 is YNFKEQ.